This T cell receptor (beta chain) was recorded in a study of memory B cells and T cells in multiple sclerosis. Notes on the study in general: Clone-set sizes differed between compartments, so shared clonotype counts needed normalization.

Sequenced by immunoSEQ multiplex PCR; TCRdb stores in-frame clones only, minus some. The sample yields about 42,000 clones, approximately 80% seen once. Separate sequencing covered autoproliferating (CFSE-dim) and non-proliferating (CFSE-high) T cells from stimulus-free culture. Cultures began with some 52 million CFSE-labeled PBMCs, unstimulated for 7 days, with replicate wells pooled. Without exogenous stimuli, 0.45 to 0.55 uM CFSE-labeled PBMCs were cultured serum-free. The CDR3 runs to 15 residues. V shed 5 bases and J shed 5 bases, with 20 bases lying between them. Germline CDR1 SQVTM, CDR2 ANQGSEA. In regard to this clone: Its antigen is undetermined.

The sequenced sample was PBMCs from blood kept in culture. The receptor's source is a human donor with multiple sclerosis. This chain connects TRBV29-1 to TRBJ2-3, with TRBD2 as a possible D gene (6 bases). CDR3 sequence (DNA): TGCAGCGTTTCCACTCCAGGGACTGCGAAAGATACGCAGTATTTT. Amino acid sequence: CSVSTPGTAKDTQYF.